This T cell receptor beta chain was profiled in a study of blood T cell repertoires in COVID-19. Background on the study: Samples representing acute and convalescent COVID-19 were sourced from the United States, Italy and Spain. From T cells, B-cell-depleted T cells, or PBMCs came the material, which was cDNA or gDNA.

V was shortened by 3 bases and J by 4 bases, with 6 bases between the two germline ends. Per germline, CDR1 LNHDA and CDR2 SQIVND (reference sequence). This CDR3 is 12 amino acids long. Per the authors' pipeline: Amplifying reference gene primers gave estimates of nucleated cell counts. The table came from immunoSEQ multiplex PCR; TCRdb's copy has only in-frame clones and leaves some out. V and J calls plus clone size are reproduced from that table; the DNA served to infer D and trimming. The table shows tens of thousands of clones, with around four fifths occurring only once. Sequencing was done on a sample of peripheral blood. This rearrangement joins TRBV19 to TRBJ2-5; maybe TRBD2 (5 bases). This TCR derives from a human donor with acute or convalescent COVID-19. The donor label of this sample is uncertain. This CDR3 is CASSMLAETQYF. The CDR3 DNA reads TGTGCCAGTAGTATGCTAGCAGAGACCCAGTACTTC.